The clone carrying this T cell receptor beta chain has at least ten counts. These data belong to a study of Graves' ophthalmopathy and Graves' hyperthyroidism. From RNA, the CDR3 regions of TCR beta chains were amplified and sequenced. The first round was an RT-PCR with HTBI primers, and the second round was a multiplex PCR. TCRdb reprocessed the multiplex PCR reads with MiXCR, giving one entry per CDR3 protein. The table lists roughly 600,000 distinct CDR3 sequences, just under 40% of them singletons, with about 4.1% in the top ten. Germline V lookup: CDR1 MNHNS, CDR2 SASEGT. The CDR3 runs 15 residues. Between the trimmed V and J ends, which lost 2 bases and 4 bases, there was a span of 14 bases. Eligible hyperthyroidism cases comprised new diagnoses of under 2 months' duration in individuals aged 18 to 65. Exclusion applied to patients with other autoimmune diseases, uncontrolled infections, pregnancy or lactation. Patients were diagnosed from clinical symptoms, serum thyroxine, TRAb, thyroid ultrasound and orbital computed tomography.

The TCR sequence derives from an adult man with Graves' hyperthyroidism. Sequenced material: peripheral blood or thyroid tissue (not recorded which). The J gene is TRBJ1-2, the V gene TRBV6-1, with D unclear. CDR3 in amino acids: CASSEMGLSGYGYTF. The CDR3 nucleotides are TGTGCCAGCAGTGAAATGGGCCTTAGCGGCTATGGCTACACCTTC.